These T cell receptor beta chains were read from a single sample in a study of blood T cells in healthy people across ages. TCRdb passed the 5' RACE reads through MiXCR, listing each CDR3 protein once. The table has 850,000 to 1,100,000 distinct CDR3 sequences, more than 30% seen once. The sample consisted of blood. The source of these receptors is a young man in good health. Both conserved end residues are part of each CDR3. D genes are given only for firm matches. Expanded clones are given a class, and other clones once, few, many or no size at all.

j_gene	d_gene	abundance	v_gene	CDR3nt	CDR3aa
TRBJ2-6	.	once	TRBV6-2/TRBV6-3	TGTGCCAGCAGACACAGGGATACCGGGGCCAACGTCCTGACTTTC	CASRHRDTGANVLTF
TRBJ2-7	TRBD1	.	TRBV6-5	TGTGCCAGCAGTTGGTCGGGACAGGGAAGATACGAGCAGTACTTC	CASSWSGQGRYEQYF
TRBJ1-2	.	.	TRBV12-3/TRBV12-4	TGTGCCAGCAGTCCGTCGGGGGCGAACCTCTATGGCTACACCTTC	CASSPSGANLYGYTF
TRBJ1-5	TRBD1	few	TRBV7-2	TGTGCCAGCAGCTGGACAGGGAGCAATCAGCCCCAGCATTTT	CASSWTGSNQPQHF
TRBJ2-3	.	.	TRBV20-1	TGCAGTGCTGCCCGCGAGGATACGCAGTATTTT	CSAAREDTQYF
TRBJ2-3	.	.	TRBV7-9	TGTGCCAGCAGCTTATCGACAGTAGATACGCAGTATTTT	CASSLSTVDTQYF
TRBJ1-1	.	.	TRBV18	TGTGCCAGCTCACCAGGCACCATGAACACTGAAGCTTTCTTT	CASSPGTMNTEAFF
TRBJ1-6	.	.	TRBV4-2	TGTGCCAGCAGCCAAGTCGGTCGCATTAATTCACCCCTCCACTTT	CASSQVGRINSPLHF
TRBJ1-2	.	.	TRBV27	TGTGCCAGCAGCCAAGGGGCAGGGGAAGTTTTCTATGGCTACACCTTC	CASSQGAGEVFYGYTF
TRBJ2-3	.	few	TRBV6-4	TGTGCCAGCCTGACTACGGGGATGACAGATACGCAGTATTTT	CASLTTGMTDTQYF
TRBJ2-1	.	.	TRBV12-3/TRBV12-4	TGTGCCAGCAGTCCGGACAGCGGAGCCTACAATGAGCAGTTCTTC	CASSPDSGAYNEQFF
TRBJ2-4	.	once	TRBV7-2	TGTGCCAGCAGCGTGGAGAGGGAGTCTAAAAACATTCAGTACTTC	CASSVERESKNIQYF
TRBJ2-5	.	.	TRBV7-9	TGTGCCAGCAGCCCCAAATTCGACAGGCTGTGGTACTTC	CASSPKFDRLWYF
TRBJ1-4	.	.	TRBV20-1	TGCAGTGCTAGAGCGGTTCGGGGGACTCCTAATGAAAAACTGTTTTTT	CSARAVRGTPNEKLFF
TRBJ2-1	TRBD1	once	TRBV20-1	TGCAGTGCTAGAGATTTGGGACAGGACTACTACAATGAGCAGTTCTTC	CSARDLGQDYYNEQFF
TRBJ1-6	.	few	TRBV12-3/TRBV12-4	TGTGCCAGCAGTTTCGCCTCTATGGGTTCACCCCTCCACTTT	CASSFASMGSPLHF
TRBJ1-1	.	.	TRBV11-2	TGTGCCAGCAGCTTAGAAACAGGGAAGACTGAAGCTTTCTTT	CASSLETGKTEAFF
TRBJ2-1	TRBD1	once	TRBV7-2	TGTGCCAGCAGCGTTGGGACAGCCAACAATGAGCAGTTCTTC	CASSVGTANNEQFF
TRBJ1-5	TRBD1	once	TRBV28	TGTGCCAGCACCCAACAGGGGGTTAGCAATCAGCCCCAGCATTTT	CASTQQGVSNQPQHF
TRBJ1-2	.	few	TRBV12-5	TGTGCTAGTGGTTTGTCATCGTATGGCTACACCTTC	CASGLSSYGYTF
TRBJ1-1	.	.	TRBV20-1	TGCAGTGCTAGACAGGACCATGAAGCTTTCTTT	CSARQDHEAFF
TRBJ2-1	.	many	TRBV12-3/TRBV12-4	TGTGCCAGCAGTCCCACAACAGGGCTCAATGAGCAGTTCTTC	CASSPTTGLNEQFF
TRBJ2-2	.	few	TRBV6-5	TGTGCCAGCAGTTATGGAGGGACTGCGAACACCGGGGAGCTGTTTTTT	CASSYGGTANTGELFF
TRBJ2-1	TRBD2	.	TRBV30	TGTGCCCGGAATAGCGGGGGGTTTAATGAGCAGTTCTTC	CARNSGGFNEQFF
TRBJ2-3	TRBD1	.	TRBV7-2	TGTGCCAGCACCCGGACAGGGCCAGATACGCAGTATTTT	CASTRTGPDTQYF
TRBJ1-1	.	.	TRBV29-1	TGCAGCGCCTCCCCGGTCCTGAACACTGAAGCTTTCTTT	CSASPVLNTEAFF
TRBJ2-5	.	.	TRBV10-3	TGTGCCATCAGTGAGTCCGTGGTAGCGGACAATGAGCAGTACTTC	CAISESVVADNEQYF
TRBJ2-7	.	.	TRBV12-3/TRBV12-4	TGTGCCAGCAGTTCCTCAGGGCGATCCTACGAGCAGTACTTC	CASSSSGRSYEQYF
TRBJ2-3	TRBD2	few	TRBV5-1	TGCGCCAGCAGCCTAGGACTAGGACCAGATACGCAGTATTTT	CASSLGLGPDTQYF
TRBJ2-1	TRBD2	.	TRBV7-9	TGTGCCAGAAGCACTAGCGGGGGCAACGGGAATGAGCAGTTCTTC	CARSTSGGNGNEQFF
TRBJ2-2	.	few	TRBV6-2/TRBV6-3	TGTGCCAGCACTCCAGGGGGGACGAACACCGGGGAGCTGTTTTTT	CASTPGGTNTGELFF
TRBJ1-2	.	.	TRBV20-1	TGCAGTGCTAGAGATAATAAGGGACCCAACTATGGCTACACCTTC	CSARDNKGPNYGYTF
TRBJ1-3	.	.	TRBV12-5	TGTGCTAGTGCCCTAACAGGGACGGGAAACACCATATATTTT	CASALTGTGNTIYF
TRBJ1-4	TRBD1	few	TRBV4-3	TGCGCCAGCAGCCAGGTTACAGGGGCGGGTGAAAAACTGTTTTTT	CASSQVTGAGEKLFF
TRBJ2-4	TRBD1	.	TRBV10-3	TGTGCCATCAGCCGGGACAGGGCTGACATTCAGTACTTC	CAISRDRADIQYF
TRBJ1-1	TRBD1	few	TRBV4-1	TGCGCCAGCAGCCCAACCTTTACCGGGACAGGGGGCACTGAAGCTTTCTTT	CASSPTFTGTGGTEAFF
TRBJ2-3	.	.	TRBV7-2	TGTGCCAGCAGCTTAGATGGTTCAGAAGATAGCACAGATACGCAGTATTTT	CASSLDGSEDSTDTQYF
TRBJ2-1	.	.	TRBV14	TGTGCCAGCAACAAGGGCAGGGGAGGGAATGAGCAGTTCTTC	CASNKGRGGNEQFF
TRBJ1-5	.	.	TRBV20-1	TGCAGTGCAACCGGACAGTTAAATCAGCCCCAGCATTTT	CSATGQLNQPQHF
TRBJ2-2	TRBD2	.	TRBV10-3	TGTGCCATCTCGGCGGGGGGGCCCACCGGGGAGCTGTTTTTT	CAISAGGPTGELFF
TRBJ2-1	TRBD1	once	TRBV9	TGTGCCAGCAGCGAAACCGGGACAGGGCTGGGTAACAATGAGCAGTTCTTC	CASSETGTGLGNNEQFF
TRBJ1-1	.	.	TRBV18	TGTGCCAGCTCACCCTCTCGACAGTATACTGAAGCTTTCTTT	CASSPSRQYTEAFF
TRBJ2-3	.	few	TRBV7-2	TGTGCCAGCAGCCCGAGTTGGAGCGGACGCACAGATACGCAGTATTTT	CASSPSWSGRTDTQYF
TRBJ1-6	.	.	TRBV20-1	TGCAGTGCTAGACCGCCCTCAGGTCGGAATTCACCCCCCCACTTT	CSARPPSGRNSPPHF
TRBJ2-2	TRBD2	.	TRBV7-9	TGTGCCAGCAGCTGGGAGGGTTGGACCGGGGAGCTGTTTTTT	CASSWEGWTGELFF
TRBJ2-5	.	.	TRBV7-2	TGTGCCAGCAGCTTAGTGCCGGGTCGCCAAGAGACCCAGTACTTC	CASSLVPGRQETQYF
TRBJ1-5	.	few	TRBV4-3	TGCGCCAGCAGCCAAGAAAAAGGTCAGCCCCAGCATTTT	CASSQEKGQPQHF
TRBJ2-1	TRBD2	many	TRBV6-2/TRBV6-3	TGTGCCAGCAGTATATTAAGCCCGGGGGGAAACAATGAGCAGTTCTTC	CASSILSPGGNNEQFF
TRBJ1-2	.	many	TRBV27	TGTGCCAGCAGTTTTAGGAGCGGCGGGAATGGCTACACCTTC	CASSFRSGGNGYTF
TRBJ2-1	.	.	TRBV21-1	TGTGCCAGCAGCAGACCCCAGCGGGGGGACTGGATACAAGAGACCCAGTTCTTC	CASSRPQRGDWIQETQFF
TRBJ1-4	.	.	TRBV10-3	TGTGCCATCAGTGGAGCAACAACTAATGAAAAACTGTTTTTT	CAISGATTNEKLFF
TRBJ2-5	.	few	TRBV7-2	TGTGCCAGCAGGTCCGGGACAAACTTCTACAATGAGCAGTACTTC	CASRSGTNFYNEQYF
TRBJ2-2	TRBD1	.	TRBV20-1	TGCAGTGCTAGCCAGGGGGCGCAGGGGGAGCTGTTTTTT	CSASQGAQGELFF
TRBJ1-2	.	.	TRBV14	TGTGCCAGCAGCCGCGCAGTGGGCTCCTATGGCTACACCTTC	CASSRAVGSYGYTF
TRBJ1-2	TRBD1	few	TRBV12-3/TRBV12-4	TGTGCCAGCAGTTTAGTTAAGGGACAGAACTATGGCTACACCTTC	CASSLVKGQNYGYTF
TRBJ2-1	.	many	TRBV20-1	TGCAGTGCTGTGCAGGTCTACAATGAGCAGTTCTTC	CSAVQVYNEQFF
TRBJ2-2	.	.	TRBV29-1	TGCAGCGTTGCCCCTTCCGGGGAGCTGTTTTTT	CSVAPSGELFF
TRBJ1-2	.	.	TRBV3-1	TGTGCCAGCAGCCAACAGATCAGTTATGGCTGCACCTTC	CASSQQISYGCTF
TRBJ1-1	.	.	TRBV29-1	TGCAGCGTTGAAGAATTGGCGGGGAGGGTCACTGAAGCTTTCTTT	CSVEELAGRVTEAFF